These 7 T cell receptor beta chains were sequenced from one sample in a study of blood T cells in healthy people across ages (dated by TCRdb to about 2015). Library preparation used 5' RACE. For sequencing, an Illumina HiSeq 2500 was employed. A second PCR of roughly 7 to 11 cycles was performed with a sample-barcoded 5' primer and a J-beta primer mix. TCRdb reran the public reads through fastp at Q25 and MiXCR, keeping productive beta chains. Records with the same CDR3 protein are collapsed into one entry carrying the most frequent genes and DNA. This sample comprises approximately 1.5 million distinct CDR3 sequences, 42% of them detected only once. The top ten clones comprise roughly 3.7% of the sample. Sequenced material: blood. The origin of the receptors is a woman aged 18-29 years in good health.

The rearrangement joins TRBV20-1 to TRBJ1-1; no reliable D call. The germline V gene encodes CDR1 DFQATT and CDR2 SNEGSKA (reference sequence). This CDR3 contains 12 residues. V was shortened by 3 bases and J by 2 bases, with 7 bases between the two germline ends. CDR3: CSARRVNTEAFF. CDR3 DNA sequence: TGCAGTGCTAGGCGGGTAAACACTGAAGCTTTCTTT.

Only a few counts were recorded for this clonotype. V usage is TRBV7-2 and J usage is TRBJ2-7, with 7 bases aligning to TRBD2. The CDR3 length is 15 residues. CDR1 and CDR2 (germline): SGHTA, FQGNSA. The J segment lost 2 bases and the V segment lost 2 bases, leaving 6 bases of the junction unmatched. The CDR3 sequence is CASSLHGTTPYEQYF. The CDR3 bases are TGTGCCAGCAGCTTACATGGGACTACTCCCTACGAGCAGTACTTC.

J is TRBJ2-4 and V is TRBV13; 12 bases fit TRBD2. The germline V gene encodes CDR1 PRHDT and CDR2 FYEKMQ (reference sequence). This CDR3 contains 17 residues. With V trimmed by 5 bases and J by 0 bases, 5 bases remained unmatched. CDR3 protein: CASSGLAGCAAKNIQYF. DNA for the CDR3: TGTGCCAGCAGCGGACTAGCGGGGTGTGCAGCCAAAAACATTCAGTACTTC.

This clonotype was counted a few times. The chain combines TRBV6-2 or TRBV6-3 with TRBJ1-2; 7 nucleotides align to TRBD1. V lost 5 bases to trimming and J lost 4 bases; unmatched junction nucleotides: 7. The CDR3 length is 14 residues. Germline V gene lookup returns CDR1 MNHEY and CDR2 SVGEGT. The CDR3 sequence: CASSPPRDSYGYTF. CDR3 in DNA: TGTGCCAGCAGTCCCCCGCGGGACAGCTATGGCTACACCTTC.

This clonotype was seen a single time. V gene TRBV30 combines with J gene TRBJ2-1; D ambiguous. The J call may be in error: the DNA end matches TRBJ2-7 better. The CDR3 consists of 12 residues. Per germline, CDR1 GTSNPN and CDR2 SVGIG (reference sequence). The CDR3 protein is CAWSFVYNEQYF. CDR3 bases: TGTGCCTGGAGTTTCGTCTACAATGAGCAGTACTTC.

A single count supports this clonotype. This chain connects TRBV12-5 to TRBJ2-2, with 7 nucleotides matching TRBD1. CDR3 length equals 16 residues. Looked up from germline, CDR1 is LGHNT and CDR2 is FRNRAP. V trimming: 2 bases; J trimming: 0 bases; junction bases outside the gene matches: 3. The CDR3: CASGLSTGPNTGELFF. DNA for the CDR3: TGTGCTAGTGGTTTGTCGACAGGGCCGAACACCGGGGAGCTGTTTTTT.

CDR3 amino acids: CASSPGLAGGPYNEQFF. CDR3 coding DNA: TGCGCCAGCAGCCCCGGACTAGCGGGAGGACCCTACAATGAGCAGTTCTTC. The chain combines TRBV4-3 with TRBJ2-1; 14 bases align to TRBD2. The CDR3 consists of 17 residues. Looked up from germline, CDR1 is LGHNA and CDR2 is YSLEER. The V gene end was trimmed by 4 bases and the J gene end by 2 bases; junction bases not matched to a gene: 4.